The sequence of this T cell receptor (beta chain) was determined in a study of cytomegalovirus exposure and HLA in healthy donors (dated 2017 in TCRdb). Regarding the research as a whole: In an earlier analysis of several hundred of the donors, 276 Gb of sequence data and 100 million or so unique TCR beta sequences from some 170 million T cells were reported. Class I and class II HLA loci were covered by the typing at four-digit resolution. All discovery cohort repertoires had been generated using a single sequencing platform. About 300 gigabases of sequencing data and roughly 81 million unique TCR sequences made up an early release that covered under 750 HLA-typed donors. The study aimed to test whether signatures of past pathogen exposure could be identified by cataloging public T cell receptors. In addition to the first cohort of 500 to 850 subjects, a separate validation cohort of some 120 different subjects was used. High-throughput TCR immunosequencing, statistical association of individual TCRs with disease status, and machine learning were combined to predict cytomegalovirus infection status. Rather than using new phenotypic data, the later analysis identified candidate immune exposures from TCR beta sequences and from how often those sequences occurred across donors. Among the approximately 400 genotyped donors, 75% to 90% belonged to the genetic ancestry cluster associated with self-reported Caucasian donors. Donor age, sex, ethnicity and CMV serostatus were compiled alongside the repertoire data. About 5 DR-DQ haplotypes were handled as single units for association and clustering, since linkage in the cohort was strong. A later analysis re-analyzed previously published TCR beta repertoires from roughly 690 donors and added high-resolution HLA genotyping to study TCR occurrence patterns. An earlier analysis of nearly 600 of the donors applied high-throughput TCR beta sequencing to assess whether each TCR beta V gene segment acted as functional or pseudogenic. On average, over 200,000 unique TCR beta nucleotide sequences were sequenced per donor among a few hundred genotyped donors of the cohort, with about 17% of those sequences being non-productive. In a later genetic analysis, genome-wide SNP genotypes for about 55% of the roughly 700 donors were used, and that subset was treated as a discovery cohort. The T cell repertoires of around 730 subjects were profiled by immunosequencing and related to cytomegalovirus serostatus. The number of donors typed differed by locus, with about 629-630 for A, B, C, DRB1 and DQB1, around 560 for DQA1, 600 to 610 for DPA1, and approximately 470 for DPB1. What the authors observed across the whole study: Because HLA typing was missing for some donors at each locus, association tests included only the typed subset. When HLA alleles, especially DR and DQ, strongly co-occurred, attributing TCR associations to individual alleles was difficult. A group of highly shared sequence variants was considered likely to be a technical artifact of the sequencing pipeline. While some public TCRs were present in many individuals, most TCR sequences turned up only very rarely across donors. About 15 rarely observed V segments, including chromosome 9 orphons, were excluded from the earlier analysis of several hundred of the donors because counts were too low. A later analysis found that most CMV-associated TCR beta chains appeared HLA-restricted, with HLA associations seemingly driven largely by CMV exposure. This cohort had only TCR beta chains sequenced, and the lack of alpha or paired-chain data limited which features could be detected. The study listed 164 TCR beta chains as associated with cytomegalovirus. Three of the identified cytomegalovirus-associated TCR beta chains were confirmed in vitro to be specific for cytomegalovirus antigens. The only immune exposure information available for the cohort was CMV serostatus. In a later genetic analysis, fewer N-insertions in productive TCRs were reported among donors in an Asian-associated ancestry cluster than the approximately 710-donor mean. Sequencing depth was assumed to be roughly uniform across donors in the presence/absence analyses, though that assumption may not hold. According to the authors, the approach could potentially be generalized to other disease states and immunological phenotypes. According to a later analysis, TCR association rates differed among HLA loci, with DRB1 alleles showing the most associated TCRs and HLA-C alleles showing the fewest. In a later genetic analysis, a missense DCLRE1C variant was associated with V-gene and J-gene trimming of TCR beta chains, and the association was replicated in an independent cohort. A further reported finding was that TCR beta sequences accurately predicted the HLA-A and HLA-B alleles for most subjects in the first cohort. According to a later analysis, parvovirus B19, influenza, CMV and Epstein-Barr virus appeared linked to several top co-occurrence clusters. Cytomegalovirus status was reported to be diagnosed by the classifier with high specificity and sensitivity in both the original and validation cohorts. In an earlier analysis of approximately 590 of the donors, most TCR beta V segments were observed in productive rearrangements about 87% or about 30% of the time, broadly matching IMGT annotations. In a later analysis, HLA-associated TCR beta chains showed more clonal expansion and lower generation probabilities than non-associated chains that were equally common. Specific HLA alleles were associated with 16,951 TCR beta sequences at a false discovery rate of 0.05 in a later analysis. Correlated functional status among segregating V segments might be attributable to linkage disequilibrium, but an unknown experimental factor could not be ruled out. Because the 87-base-pair reads could not distinguish some IMGT-functional V segments, including TRBV6-2 and TRBV6-3, those segments were excluded.

Libraries were built with the immunoSEQ multiplex PCR assay. For the multiplex PCR, a mixture combining 60 forward primers for TCR Vbeta segments and 13 reverse primers for TCR Jbeta segments was used. The CDR3 region of rearranged TCR beta genes was amplified from genomic DNA with a multiplex PCR assay. Amplified TCR beta libraries were sequenced as 87-base-pair reads on the Illumina HiSeq System. Turning to the authors' computational methods: A later analysis counted about 80 million unique TCR beta chains across the 690 or so repertoires, and about 10 million of these chains were shared by at least two donors. Raw reads were error-corrected and collapsed into unique sequences by a nearest-neighbor algorithm in which closely related sequences were merged to remove PCR and sequencing errors. V, D and J gene segments were assigned by aligning CDR3 sequences to IMGT reference sequences. For a sequence to be retained, at least a six-nucleotide match to both a V gene segment and a J gene segment was required. Rearrangements were called productive when the CDR3 lacked stop codons and stayed in frame with V and J; all others were non-productive. CDR3 was defined according to IMGT convention as the region running from the second conserved V-encoded cysteine to the conserved J-encoded phenylalanine. The earlier analysis of about 610 of the donors excluded sequences that lacked an unambiguous match to a single V gene segment. In an earlier analysis of 587 of the donors, a V segment was called functional when productive rearrangements were above 56.7%, and segregating when the standard deviation between donors exceeded 5%. A statistical classification framework was built for diagnosing cytomegalovirus status from the catalog of TCR beta chain sequences. In a later analysis, V and J genes were assigned by comparing TCR nucleotide sequences against IMGT/GENE-DB human TR gene sequences. A later analysis assigned CDR3 sequences and most-parsimonious VDJ recombination scenarios with the TCRdist pipeline. In a later analysis, every TCR beta chain was defined by the combination of its CDR3 amino acid sequence and its V-gene family, and reads without a unique V-gene family were dropped. As a way to deal with suspected cross-contamination and a sequencing artifact, a later analysis dropped 640 or so nucleotide sequences that were highly shared and had low generation probability. A later analysis calculated a clonal expansion index for each public chain from normalized within-repertoire ranks of inferred template counts. In a later analysis, generation probabilities were computed with a VDJ recombination model fitted to out-of-frame rearrangements, and the resulting probabilities were checked against IGoR. In a later analysis, hypergeometric tests were used to score TCR-TCR, TCR-HLA and TCR-CMV co-occurrence, with a repertoire-size bias correction applied to TCR pairs. False discovery rates were estimated in a later analysis by permuting HLA or CMV assignments 20 times. A later analysis grouped co-occurring TCRs with DBSCAN, adding TCRdist sequence similarity when clustering within HLA-allele-positive subsets. For co-occurrence clustering, repertoires with fewer than 30,000 or more than 120,000 public chains were excluded, along with roughly five repertoires with anomalous nucleotide sharing. TCRdb obtained this table from immuneACCESS and retained in-frame rearrangements with V and J assigned. These tables miss some clones; where compared with another copy, unresolved V genes account for less than half of the shortfall, and the remainder is unexplained. V, J and clone size were drawn from that table, and D and trimming were deduced from the DNA. This sample is represented by roughly 120,000 clones; roughly 63% of them were singletons. More than 8% of the sample rests with the top ten.

The CDR3 has 18 amino acids, counting the end cysteine and phenylalanine. Here the CDR3 DNA is all that survives: 54 bases in frame from base 1. CDR1 LNHNV and CDR2 YYDKDF are derived from the germline V gene (reference sequence). The germline V end is reduced by 5 bases and the J end by 5 bases; junction bases left unmatched: 14. As regards this clone: Its binding antigen is unknown. No base-level quality is on record; no much larger clone is a single base apart.

The cohort comprised more than 550 healthy bone marrow donors. All cohort members were sampled while nominally healthy, although unrecorded immune exposures were likely present. The donor was CMV seropositive and was included in the group of approximately 310 seropositive cohort members. A peripheral blood sample was provided by each donor, and peripheral blood mononuclear cells were used for TCR beta sequencing. Genomic DNA was extracted from the blood cell samples with the Qiagen DNeasy Blood Extraction Kit. Sequenced sample: PBMCs. In this chain, TRBV15 is recombined with TRBJ2-7; 14 junctional bases match TRBD2. The receptor comes from a man aged 35 to 55 in good health and CMV-seropositive. In nucleotides, the sequence is TGTGCCACCAGCCGGGGACTAGCGGGAGTCTCCTTCGGCGACGAGCAGTACTTC. This codes for CATSRGLAGVSFGDEQYF.